Below are 8 T cell receptor beta chains sequenced from a single sample in a study of beta chain features in type 1 diabetes. Study-level points and caveats: The study found moderately but significantly shorter TCRB CDR3s in all four CD4+ subsets of Type 1 diabetes patients.

Expressed TCRB transcripts were sequenced after all isolated RNA was converted to cDNA. The table came from immunoSEQ multiplex PCR; TCRdb's copy has only in-frame clones and leaves some out. Of some 27,000 clones in the sample, 65% were seen once. What these receptors recognize is not known. The sample was Tregs from blood. All receptors come from a woman between 25 and 40 years old with type 1 diabetes.

V and J are TRBV29-1 and TRBJ2-3; D may be TRBD2 (5 bases). The V gene's germline CDR1 is SQVTM and CDR2 ANQGSEA. The CDR3 loop spans 12 amino acids. The V and J ends lost 3 bases and 5 bases respectively, with 9 bases between them. CDR3 region: CSVDQAGDTQYF. The CDR3 DNA is TGCAGCGTTGATCAGGCGGGAGATACGCAGTATTTT.

The chain uses TRBV6-1 and TRBJ2-7; possible D gene TRBD1, 5 bases. In germline, CDR1 is MNHNS, CDR2 SASEGT. Between the trimmed V and J ends, which lost 4 bases and 6 bases, there was a span of 10 bases. The CDR3 spans 12 residues. This CDR3 is CASSVRGPEQYF. In nucleotides, the CDR3 is TGTGCCAGCAGTGTAAGGGGCCCCGAGCAGTACTTC.

This clone was seen once. The V call is TRBV9, the J call TRBJ2-1, with 8 bases matching TRBD2. The V gene end was trimmed by 5 bases and the J gene end by 2 bases; junction bases not matched to a gene: 6. Germline values: CDR1 SGDLS, CDR2 YYNGEE. CDR3 length equals 15 residues. This CDR3 reads CASSTAGEAYNEQFF. The CDR3 nucleotides are TGTGCCAGCAGTACAGCGGGAGAGGCCTACAATGAGCAGTTCTTC. The variable domain in full, with the rest retrieved from reference TRBV9 and TRBJ2-1, is DSGVTQTPKHLITATGQRVTLRCSPRSGDLSVYWYQQSLDQGLQFLIQYYNGEERAKGNILERFSAQQFPDLHSELNLSSLELGDSALYFCASSTAGEAYNEQFFGPGTRLTVL.

The CDR3 is CSGGQNTEAFF. CDR3 coding DNA: TGCAGCGGTGGACAGAACACTGAAGCTTTCTTT. The chain employs TRBV29-1 and TRBJ1-1; a weak D match, TRBD1 (5 bases). The CDR3 contains 11 residues. The V gene's germline CDR1 is SQVTM and CDR2 ANQGSEA. Deletions cut 7 bases from V and 1 base from J, with 7 bases between.

V usage is TRBV29-1 and J usage is TRBJ1-2; 7 bases are shared with TRBD1. V lost 4 bases to trimming and J lost 8 bases; unmatched junction nucleotides: 19. This CDR3 has 16 residues. Per the germline V gene, CDR1 is SQVTM and CDR2 is ANQGSEA. This CDR3 reads CSVGRTGSGRYDGYTF. Here the CDR3 DNA reads TGCAGCGTTGGGCGGACAGGTTCGGGACGTTACGACGGCTACACCTTC.

This clone was observed a single time. This chain's CDR3 is CASSFKGGGGTDTQYF. CDR3 in DNA: TGTGCCAGCAGCTTCAAAGGTGGGGGGGGGACAGATACGCAGTATTTT. The chain carries TRBV7-3 and TRBJ2-3, with 7 bases identical to TRBD2. Trimming at V came to 3 bases and at J to 3 bases, leaving 9 bases not matched to a gene. CDR1 is SGHTA and CDR2 is FQGTGA in the germline V gene. The CDR3 covers 16 residues.

The rearrangement links TRBV6-1 to TRBJ2-1; 12 nucleotides match TRBD2. CDR3 length equals 16 residues. The junction had 8 bases not matched to a gene; V was cut back by 4 bases and J by 7 bases. Germline CDR1 and CDR2: MNHNS and SASEGT. The CDR3 coding sequence is TGTGCCAGCAGTGCCCGACTAGCGGGAGCGTCGAATGAGCAGTTCTTC. Translating gives CASSARLAGASNEQFF.

V usage is TRBV19 and J usage is TRBJ2-7, with 7 bases fitting TRBD1. Germline CDR1 and CDR2: LNHDA and SQIVND (reference sequence). J lost 6 bases, V lost 8 bases, and 13 bases had no gene match. The CDR3 has 14 residues. CDR3 amino acids: CASAPGTDSSEQYF. For the CDR3, the DNA is TGTGCCAGTGCCCCTGGGACAGACTCAAGCGAGCAGTACTTC.